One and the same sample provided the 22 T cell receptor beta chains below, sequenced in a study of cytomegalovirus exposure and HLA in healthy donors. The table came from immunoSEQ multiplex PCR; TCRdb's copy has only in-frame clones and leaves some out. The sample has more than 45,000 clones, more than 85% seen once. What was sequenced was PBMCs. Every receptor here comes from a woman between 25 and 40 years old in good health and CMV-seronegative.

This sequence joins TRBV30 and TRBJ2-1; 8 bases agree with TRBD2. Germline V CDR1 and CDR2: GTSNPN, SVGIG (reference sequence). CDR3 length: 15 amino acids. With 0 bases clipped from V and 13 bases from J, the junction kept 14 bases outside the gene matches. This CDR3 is CAWSVLLSSGMVQFF. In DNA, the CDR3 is TGTGCCTGGAGTGTACTCTTGAGTAGCGGGATGGTCCAGTTCTTC.

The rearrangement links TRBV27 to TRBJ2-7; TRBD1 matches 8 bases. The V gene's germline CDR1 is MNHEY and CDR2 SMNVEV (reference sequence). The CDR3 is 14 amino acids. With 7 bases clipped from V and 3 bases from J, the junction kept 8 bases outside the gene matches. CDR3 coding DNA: TGTGCCAGCAAATTGAACAGGGGGTACTACGAGCAGTACTTC. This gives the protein CASKLNRGYYEQYF.

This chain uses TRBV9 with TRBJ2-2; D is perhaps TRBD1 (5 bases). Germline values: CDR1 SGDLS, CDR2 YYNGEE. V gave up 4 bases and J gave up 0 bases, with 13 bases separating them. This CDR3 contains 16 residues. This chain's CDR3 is CASSSKPGTNTGELFF. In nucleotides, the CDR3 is TGTGCCAGCAGCTCCAAGCCAGGGACGAACACCGGGGAGCTGTTTTTT.

The CDR3 loop reads CASSLRGKEQFF. The CDR3 DNA follows: TGTGCCAGCAGTTTGAGGGGGAAGGAGCAGTTCTTC. V is TRBV28 and J is TRBJ2-1, with D perhaps TRBD1 (6 bases). Trimming took 3 bases from V and 10 from J, leaving 10 bases between them. CDR3 length: 12 residues. The V gene's germline CDR1 is MDHEN and CDR2 SYDVKM.

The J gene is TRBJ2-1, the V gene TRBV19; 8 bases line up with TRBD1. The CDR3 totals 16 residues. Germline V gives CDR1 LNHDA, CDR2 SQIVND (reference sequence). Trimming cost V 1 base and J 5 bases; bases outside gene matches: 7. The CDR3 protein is CASSIAHGTGHNEQFF. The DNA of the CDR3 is TGTGCCAGTAGTATAGCCCACGGGACAGGTCACAATGAGCAGTTCTTC.

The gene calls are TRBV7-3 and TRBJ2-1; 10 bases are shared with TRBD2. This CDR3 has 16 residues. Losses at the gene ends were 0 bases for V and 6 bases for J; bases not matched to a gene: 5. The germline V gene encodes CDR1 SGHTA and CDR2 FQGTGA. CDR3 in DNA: TGTGCCAGCAGCTTAACGAGGACTAGCGGAGTCAATGAGCAGTTCTTC. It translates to CASSLTRTSGVNEQFF.

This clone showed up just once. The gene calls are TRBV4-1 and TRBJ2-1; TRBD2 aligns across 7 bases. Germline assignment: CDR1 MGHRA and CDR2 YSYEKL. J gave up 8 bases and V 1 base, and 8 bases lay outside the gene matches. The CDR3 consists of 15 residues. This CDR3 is CASSQVSGKSDEQFF. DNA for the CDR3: TGCGCCAGCAGCCAAGTGAGCGGGAAAAGCGATGAGCAGTTCTTC.

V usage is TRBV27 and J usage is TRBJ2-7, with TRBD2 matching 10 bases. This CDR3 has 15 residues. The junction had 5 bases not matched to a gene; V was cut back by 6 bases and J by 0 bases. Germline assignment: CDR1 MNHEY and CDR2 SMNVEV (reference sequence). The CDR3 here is CASSHWTSGSYEQYF. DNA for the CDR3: TGTGCCAGCAGCCATTGGACTAGCGGCTCCTACGAGCAGTACTTC.

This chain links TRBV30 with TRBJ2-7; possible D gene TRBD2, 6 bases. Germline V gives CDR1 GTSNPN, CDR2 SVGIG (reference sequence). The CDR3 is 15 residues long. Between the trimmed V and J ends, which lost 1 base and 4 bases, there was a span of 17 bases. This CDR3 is CAWSAGLLTIYEQYF. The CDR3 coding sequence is TGTGCCTGGAGTGCGGGACTCCTTACCATATACGAGCAGTACTTC.

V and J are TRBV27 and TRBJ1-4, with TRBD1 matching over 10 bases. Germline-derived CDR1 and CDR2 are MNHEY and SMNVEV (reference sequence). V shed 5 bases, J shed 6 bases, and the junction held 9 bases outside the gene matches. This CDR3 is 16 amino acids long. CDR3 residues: CASSISPGQGYEKLFF. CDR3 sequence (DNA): TGTGCCAGCAGTATAAGCCCGGGACAGGGGTATGAAAAACTGTTTTTT.

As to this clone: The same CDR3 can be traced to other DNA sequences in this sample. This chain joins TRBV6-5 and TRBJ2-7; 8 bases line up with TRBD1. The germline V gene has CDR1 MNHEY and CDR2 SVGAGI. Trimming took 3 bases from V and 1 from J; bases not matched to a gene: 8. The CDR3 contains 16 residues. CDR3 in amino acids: CASSYSRTGSSYEQYF. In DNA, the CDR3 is TGTGCCAGCAGTTATTCAAGGACAGGGTCGTCCTACGAGCAGTACTTC.

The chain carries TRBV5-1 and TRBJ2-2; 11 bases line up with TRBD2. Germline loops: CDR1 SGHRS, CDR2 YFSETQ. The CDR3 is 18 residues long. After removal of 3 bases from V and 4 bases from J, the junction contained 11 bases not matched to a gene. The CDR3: CASSSIITSGRSTGELFF. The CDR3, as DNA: TGCGCCAGCAGCTCCATTATAACTAGCGGGAGATCCACCGGGGAGCTGTTTTTT.

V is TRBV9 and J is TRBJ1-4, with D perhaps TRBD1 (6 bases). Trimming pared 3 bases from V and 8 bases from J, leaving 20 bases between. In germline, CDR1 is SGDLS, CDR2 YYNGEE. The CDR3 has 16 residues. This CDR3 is CASSADHRVTEEKLFF. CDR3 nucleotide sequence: TGTGCCAGCAGCGCCGATCACAGGGTGACGGAGGAAAAACTGTTTTTT.

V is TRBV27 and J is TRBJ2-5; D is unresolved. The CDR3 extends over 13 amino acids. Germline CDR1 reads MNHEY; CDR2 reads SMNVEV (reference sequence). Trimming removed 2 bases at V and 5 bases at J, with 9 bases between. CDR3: CASSLSTRETQYF. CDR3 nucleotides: TGTGCCAGCAGTTTAAGTACGCGGGAGACCCAGTACTTC.

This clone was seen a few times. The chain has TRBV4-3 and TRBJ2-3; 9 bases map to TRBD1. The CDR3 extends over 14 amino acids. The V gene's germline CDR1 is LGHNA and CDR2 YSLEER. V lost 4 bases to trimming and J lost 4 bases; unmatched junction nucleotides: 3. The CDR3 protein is CASSRGQGADTQYF. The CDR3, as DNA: TGCGCCAGCAGCCGGGGACAGGGTGCAGATACGCAGTATTTT.

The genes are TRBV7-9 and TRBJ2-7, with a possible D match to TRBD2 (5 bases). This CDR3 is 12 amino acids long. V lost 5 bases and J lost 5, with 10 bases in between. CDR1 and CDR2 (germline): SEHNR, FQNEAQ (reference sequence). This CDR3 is CASSPRRDEQYF. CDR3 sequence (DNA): TGTGCCAGCAGCCCCAGGCGGGACGAGCAGTACTTC. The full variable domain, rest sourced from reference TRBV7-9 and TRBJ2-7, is DTGVSQNPRHKITKRGQNVTFRCDPISEHNRLYWYRQTLGQGPEFLTYFQNEAQLEKSRLLSDRFSAERPKGSFSTLEIQRTEQGDSAMYLCASSPRRDEQYFGPGTRLTVT.

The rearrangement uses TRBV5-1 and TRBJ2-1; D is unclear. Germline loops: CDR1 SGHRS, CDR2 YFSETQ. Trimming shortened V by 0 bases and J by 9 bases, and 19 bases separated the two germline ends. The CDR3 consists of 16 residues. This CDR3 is CASSLVLGDSVSEQFF. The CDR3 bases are TGCGCCAGCAGCTTGGTTTTGGGCGATTCTGTGAGTGAGCAGTTCTTC.

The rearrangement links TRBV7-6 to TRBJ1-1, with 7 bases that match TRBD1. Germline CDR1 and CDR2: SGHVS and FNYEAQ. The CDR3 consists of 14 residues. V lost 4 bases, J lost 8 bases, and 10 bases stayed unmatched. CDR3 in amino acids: CASSSQRTGTEAFF. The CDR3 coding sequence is TGTGCCAGCAGCTCCCAGCGGACAGGTACCGAAGCTTTCTTT.

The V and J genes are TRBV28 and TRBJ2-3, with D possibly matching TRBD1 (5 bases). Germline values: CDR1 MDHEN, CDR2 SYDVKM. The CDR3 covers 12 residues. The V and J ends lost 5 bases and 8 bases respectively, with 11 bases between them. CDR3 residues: CASSKGLGTQYF. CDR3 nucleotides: TGTGCCAGCAGTAAGGGGTTAGGTACGCAGTATTTT.

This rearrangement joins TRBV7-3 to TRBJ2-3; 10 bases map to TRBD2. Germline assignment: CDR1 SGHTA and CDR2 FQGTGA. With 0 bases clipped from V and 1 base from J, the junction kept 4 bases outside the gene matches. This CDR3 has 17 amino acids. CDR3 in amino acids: CASSLTGLAGGTDTQYF. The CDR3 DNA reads TGTGCCAGCAGCTTAACGGGCCTAGCGGGGGGCACAGATACGCAGTATTTT.

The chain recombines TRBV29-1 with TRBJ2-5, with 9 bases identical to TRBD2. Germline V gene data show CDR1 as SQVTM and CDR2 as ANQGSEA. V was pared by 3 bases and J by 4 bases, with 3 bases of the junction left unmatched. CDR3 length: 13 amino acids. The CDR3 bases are TGCAGCGTTGATGTACTAGCGGGAGAGACCCAGTACTTC. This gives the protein CSVDVLAGETQYF.

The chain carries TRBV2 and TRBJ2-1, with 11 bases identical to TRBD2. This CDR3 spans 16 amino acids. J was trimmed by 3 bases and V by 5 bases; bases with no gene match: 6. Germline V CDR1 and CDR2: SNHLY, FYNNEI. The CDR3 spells CASSLVAGGLYNEQFF. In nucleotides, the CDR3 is TGTGCCAGCAGTCTAGTAGCGGGAGGGCTCTACAATGAGCAGTTCTTC.